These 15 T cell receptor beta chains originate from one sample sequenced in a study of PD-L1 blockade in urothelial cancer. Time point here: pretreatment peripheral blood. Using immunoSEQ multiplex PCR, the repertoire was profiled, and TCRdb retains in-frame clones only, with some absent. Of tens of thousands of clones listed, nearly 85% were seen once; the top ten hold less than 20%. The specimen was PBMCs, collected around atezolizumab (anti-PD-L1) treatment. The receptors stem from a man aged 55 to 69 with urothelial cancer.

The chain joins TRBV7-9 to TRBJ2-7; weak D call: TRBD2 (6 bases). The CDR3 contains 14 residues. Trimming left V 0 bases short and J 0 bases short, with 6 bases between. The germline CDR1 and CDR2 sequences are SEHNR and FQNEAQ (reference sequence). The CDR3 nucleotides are TGTGCCAGCAGCTTAGCTAGCGGCTCCTACGAGCAGTACTTC. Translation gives CASSLASGSYEQYF.

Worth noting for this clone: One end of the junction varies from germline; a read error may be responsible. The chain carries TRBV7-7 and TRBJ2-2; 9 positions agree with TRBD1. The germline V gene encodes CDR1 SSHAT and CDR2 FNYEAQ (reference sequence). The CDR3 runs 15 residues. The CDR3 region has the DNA TGTGCTAGCAGCGAGTCCGGGACAGGGCTCGGGGAGCTGTTTTTT. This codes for CASSESGTGLGELFF.

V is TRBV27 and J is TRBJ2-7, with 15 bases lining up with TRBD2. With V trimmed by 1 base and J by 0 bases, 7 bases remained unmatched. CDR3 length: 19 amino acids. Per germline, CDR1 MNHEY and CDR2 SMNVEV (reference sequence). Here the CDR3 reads CASSLWGRTSGRASYEQYF. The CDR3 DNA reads TGTGCCAGCAGTTTATGGGGGCGGACTAGCGGGAGGGCCTCCTACGAGCAGTACTTC.

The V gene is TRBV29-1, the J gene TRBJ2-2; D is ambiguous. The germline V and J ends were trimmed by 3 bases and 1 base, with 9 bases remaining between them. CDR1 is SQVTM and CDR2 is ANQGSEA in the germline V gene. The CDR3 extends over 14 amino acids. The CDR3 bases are TGCAGCGTTGAGAAGCCGTTGAACACCGGGGAGCTGTTTTTT. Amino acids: CSVEKPLNTGELFF.

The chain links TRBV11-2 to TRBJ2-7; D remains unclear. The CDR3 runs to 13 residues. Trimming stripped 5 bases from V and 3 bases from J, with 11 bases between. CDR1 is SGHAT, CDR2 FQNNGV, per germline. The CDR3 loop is CASSLYTSYEQYF. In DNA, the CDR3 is TGTGCCAGCAGCCTGTACACAAGCTACGAGCAGTACTTC.

The CDR3 loop reads CASRPPGLPNNEQFF. CDR3 sequence (DNA): TGTGCCAGCAGGCCCCCGGGACTACCAAACAATGAGCAGTTCTTC. The rearrangement uses TRBV7-3 and TRBJ2-1, with 7 bases aligning to TRBD2. V shed 6 bases and J 5 bases; nucleotides not matched to a gene: 10. The germline CDR1 and CDR2 sequences are SGHTA and FQGTGA. The CDR3 loop spans 15 amino acids.

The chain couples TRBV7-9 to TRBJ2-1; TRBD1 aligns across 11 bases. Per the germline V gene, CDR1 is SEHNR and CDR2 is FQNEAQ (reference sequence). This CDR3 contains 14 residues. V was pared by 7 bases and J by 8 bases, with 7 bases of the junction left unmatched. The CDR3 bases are TGTGCCAGCATTAGCGGACAGGGGGCATATGAGCAGTTCTTC. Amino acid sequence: CASISGQGAYEQFF.

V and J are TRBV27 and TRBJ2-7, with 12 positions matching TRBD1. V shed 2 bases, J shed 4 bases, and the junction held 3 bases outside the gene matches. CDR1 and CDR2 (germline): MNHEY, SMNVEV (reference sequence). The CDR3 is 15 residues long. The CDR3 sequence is CASSLKGQGAYEQYF. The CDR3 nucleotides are TGTGCCAGCAGTTTAAAGGGACAGGGGGCGTACGAGCAGTACTTC.

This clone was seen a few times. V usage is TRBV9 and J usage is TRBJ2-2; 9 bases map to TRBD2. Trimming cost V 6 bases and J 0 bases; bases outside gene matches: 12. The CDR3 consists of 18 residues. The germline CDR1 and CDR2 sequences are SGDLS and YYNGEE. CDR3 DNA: TGTGCCAGCATGGACAAGCGGGAGGCTGCAGCGAACACCGGGGAGCTGTTTTTT. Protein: CASMDKREAAANTGELFF. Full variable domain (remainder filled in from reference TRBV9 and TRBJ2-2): DSGVTQTPKHLITATGQRVTLRCSPRSGDLSVYWYQQSLDQGLQFLIQYYNGEERAKGNILERFSAQQFPDLHSELNLSSLELGDSALYFCASMDKREAAANTGELFFGEGSRLTVL.

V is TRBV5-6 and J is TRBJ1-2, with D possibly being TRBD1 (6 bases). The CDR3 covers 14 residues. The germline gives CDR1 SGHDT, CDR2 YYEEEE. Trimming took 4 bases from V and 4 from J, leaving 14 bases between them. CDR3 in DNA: TGTGCCAGCAGCGCCATGCTACAGGGCTATGGCTACACCTTC. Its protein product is CASSAMLQGYGYTF.

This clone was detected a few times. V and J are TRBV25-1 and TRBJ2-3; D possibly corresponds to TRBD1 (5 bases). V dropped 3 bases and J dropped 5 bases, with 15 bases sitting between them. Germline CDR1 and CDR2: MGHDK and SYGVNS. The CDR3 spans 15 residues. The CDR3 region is CASSESGPIGDTQYF. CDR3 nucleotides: TGTGCCAGCAGTGAGTCAGGGCCAATTGGAGATACGCAGTATTTT.

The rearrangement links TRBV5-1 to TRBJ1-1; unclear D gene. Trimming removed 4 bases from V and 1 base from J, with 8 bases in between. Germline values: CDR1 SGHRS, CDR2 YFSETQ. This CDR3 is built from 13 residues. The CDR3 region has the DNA TGCGCCAGCAGCCCAGATCCGAACACTGAAGCTTTCTTT. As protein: CASSPDPNTEAFF.

CDR3 nucleotide sequence: TGTGCCAGCAGCGTAGCCTTTAGCTCCTACGAGCAGTACTTC. The encoded protein is CASSVAFSSYEQYF. The gene calls are TRBV9 and TRBJ2-7, with D hard to call. CDR1 and CDR2 from the germline V gene are SGDLS and YYNGEE. V gave up 0 bases and J gave up 0 bases, with 7 bases separating them. The CDR3 consists of 14 residues.

Here the CDR3 DNA reads TGTGCCAGCAGCCCCGAGGAGCGGGGGAACAATGAGCAGTTCTTC. Translated: CASSPEERGNNEQFF. The V and J genes are TRBV7-6 and TRBJ2-1; 8 bases are a match to TRBD2. V trimming: 5 bases; J trimming: 5 bases; junction bases outside the gene matches: 8. The CDR3 covers 15 residues. The germline V gene encodes CDR1 SGHVS and CDR2 FNYEAQ. Supplemented by reference TRBV7-6 and TRBJ2-1, the full variable domain reads GAGVSQSPRYKVTKRGQDVALRCDPISGHVSLYWYRQALGQGPEFLTYFNYEAQQDKSGLPNDRFSAERPEGSISTLTIQRTEQRDSAMYRCASSPEERGNNEQFFGPGTRLTVL.

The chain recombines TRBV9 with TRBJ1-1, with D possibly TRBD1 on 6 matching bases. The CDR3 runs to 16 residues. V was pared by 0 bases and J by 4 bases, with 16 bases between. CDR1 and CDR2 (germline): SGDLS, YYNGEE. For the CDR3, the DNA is TGTGCCAGCAGCGTAGGGGCGGGGGGGGCGAGCACTGAAGCTTTCTTT. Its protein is CASSVGAGGASTEAFF. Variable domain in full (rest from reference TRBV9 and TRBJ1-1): DSGVTQTPKHLITATGQRVTLRCSPRSGDLSVYWYQQSLDQGLQFLIQYYNGEERAKGNILERFSAQQFPDLHSELNLSSLELGDSALYFCASSVGAGGASTEAFFGQGTRLTVV.